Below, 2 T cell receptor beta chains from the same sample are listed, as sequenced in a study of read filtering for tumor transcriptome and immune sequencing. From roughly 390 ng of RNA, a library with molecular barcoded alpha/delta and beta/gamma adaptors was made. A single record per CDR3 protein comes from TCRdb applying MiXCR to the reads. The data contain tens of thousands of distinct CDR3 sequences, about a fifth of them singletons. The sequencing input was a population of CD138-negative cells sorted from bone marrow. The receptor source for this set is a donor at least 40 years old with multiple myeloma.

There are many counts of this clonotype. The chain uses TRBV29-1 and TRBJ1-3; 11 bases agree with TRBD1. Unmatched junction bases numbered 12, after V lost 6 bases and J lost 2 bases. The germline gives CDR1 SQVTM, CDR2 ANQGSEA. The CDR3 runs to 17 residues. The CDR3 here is CSVSGTGGSAAGNTIYF. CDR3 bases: TGCAGCGTCTCCGGGACAGGGGGTTCTGCTGCTGGAAACACCATATATTTT.

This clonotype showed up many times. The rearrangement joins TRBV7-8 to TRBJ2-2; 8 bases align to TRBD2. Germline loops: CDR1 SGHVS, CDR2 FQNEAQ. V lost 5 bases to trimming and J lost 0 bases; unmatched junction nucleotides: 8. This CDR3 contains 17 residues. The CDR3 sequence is CASSLGGAGANTGELFF. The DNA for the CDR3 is TGTGCCAGCAGCCTCGGGGGGGCGGGAGCGAACACCGGGGAGCTGTTTTTT. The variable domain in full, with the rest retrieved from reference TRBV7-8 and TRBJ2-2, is GAGVSQSPRYKVAKRGQDVALRCDPISGHVSLFWYQQALGQGPEFLTYFQNEAQLDKSGLPSDRFFAERPEGSVSTLKIQRTQQEDSAVYLCASSLGGAGANTGELFFGEGSRLTVL.